Detailed here is one TCR beta chain. Running of the v3.0 immunoSEQ assay took place at survey level. Per-sample TRB depth target: roughly 40,000-50,000 T-cell genomes. Here immunoSEQ multiplex PCR was the method, and the copy in TCRdb shows in-frame clones only, minus some. This sample has about 18,000 clones, with 91% found just once. The data were taken from a study of long-term antiretroviral therapy in people with HIV. Germline V lookup: CDR1 MNHEY, CDR2 SMNVEV (reference sequence). The CDR3 loop spans 15 amino acids. The germline V and J ends were trimmed by 5 bases and 7 bases, with 15 bases remaining between them. A minimum of one pre-ART and two post-ART PBMC samples existed for each donor.

The clonotype comes from a man over 45 with HIV. The chain combines TRBV27 with TRBJ1-6; D is unclear. Specimen: unsorted PBMCs, collected 3 years after starting antiretroviral therapy. CDR3 sequence: CASSRYWTENSPLHF. DNA for the CDR3: TGTGCCAGCAGTCGATACTGGACGGAAAATTCACCCCTCCACTTT.